One sample yielded the 31 T cell receptor beta chains listed below, sequenced in a study of response to subunit inactivated influenza vaccine. TCRdb processed the RT-PCR reads anew with MiXCR; each CDR3 protein has one entry. This sample has roughly 650,000 distinct CDR3 sequences, with around a sixth found just once. Specimen: PBMCs from blood, collected 11 to 12 days after vaccination. These receptors were obtained from a man in his fifties who received an inactivated influenza vaccine.

This chain connects TRBV20-1 to TRBJ2-7; the D gene is possibly TRBD1 (6 bases). The CDR3 has 15 amino acids. Trimming removed 7 bases at V and 1 base at J, with 20 bases between. Germline V CDR1 and CDR2: DFQATT, SNEGSKA (reference sequence). CDR3 coding DNA: TGCAGTGGCCCGAAGGGACATATTGAATCCTACGAGCAGTACTTC. Amino acid sequence: CSGPKGHIESYEQYF.

This clonotype showed up many times. The chain joins TRBV20-1 to TRBJ2-5; maybe TRBD2 (6 bases). The germline V and J ends were trimmed by 5 bases and 5 bases, with 24 bases remaining between them. CDR1 and CDR2 from the germline V gene are DFQATT and SNEGSKA (reference sequence). The CDR3 sequence is 16 residues long. The DNA of the CDR3 is TGCAGTGCTTTACCCCTACAACGGAGGGTTCATGAGACCCAGTACTTC. Translated, it gives CSALPLQRRVHETQYF.

CDR3: CAWTGTSGGAYNEQFF. The CDR3 DNA sequence: TGTGCCTGGACCGGGACTAGCGGGGGGGCTTACAATGAGCAGTTCTTC. The genes are TRBV30 and TRBJ2-1, with 16 bases fitting TRBD2. V lost 4 bases to trimming and J lost 4 bases; unmatched junction nucleotides: 4. This CDR3 has 16 amino acids. Germline CDR1 and CDR2: GTSNPN and SVGIG (reference sequence).

This clonotype was observed a few times. V usage is TRBV7-2 and J usage is TRBJ1-6; TRBD1 is a possible D gene (6 bases). Trimming took off 3 bases at V and 0 bases at J, with 12 bases between the two ends. The length of the CDR3 is 17 residues. CDR1 SGHTA and CDR2 FQGNSA come from the germline V gene. This CDR3 is CASSLGAGRSYNSPLHF. As DNA, the CDR3 is TGTGCCAGCAGCTTGGGGGCAGGACGCTCCTATAATTCACCCCTCCACTTT.

This clonotype has just a few counts. V is TRBV2 and J is TRBJ2-1, with 10 bases identical to TRBD2. Trimming cost V 6 bases and J 0 bases; bases outside gene matches: 5. CDR3 length equals 16 residues. Germline V gene lookup returns CDR1 SNHLY and CDR2 FYNNEI. The CDR3, as DNA: TGTGCCAGCAGGGGGACTAGCGCTAGCTCCTACAATGAGCAGTTCTTC. Translated, it gives CASRGTSASSYNEQFF.

This clonotype appeared many times. DNA for the CDR3: TGTGCCAGCAGTTCCGCCCTCGAGCAGTTCTTC. Residues: CASSSALEQFF. This chain links TRBV6-6 with TRBJ2-1; D is uncertain. The V and J ends lost 4 bases and 10 bases respectively, with 8 bases between them. CDR3 length: 11 amino acids. From germline, CDR1 is MNHNY and CDR2 SVGAGI (reference sequence).

The CDR3 coding sequence is TGTGCCAGCAGCCAAGAAAGTACTAGCGCCTCTCGGACGGGGCAGTACTTC. This gives the protein CASSQESTSASRTGQYF. J is TRBJ2-7 and V is TRBV4-2; 7 nucleotides line up with TRBD2. The CDR3 loop spans 17 amino acids. Trimming cost V 0 bases and J 9 bases; bases outside gene matches: 17. Germline assignment: CDR1 LGHNA and CDR2 YNFKEQ.

This clonotype was seen a few times. The chain has TRBV6-2 or TRBV6-3 and TRBJ2-3; D possibly corresponds to TRBD2 (5 bases). Trimming stripped 0 bases from V and 2 bases from J, with 24 bases between. Per germline, CDR1 MNHEY and CDR2 SVGEGT. This CDR3 is built from 20 residues. CDR3 residues: CASSYSRVGDSIQFTDTQYF. As DNA, the CDR3 is TGTGCCAGCAGTTACTCTCGCGTCGGGGATAGCATACAATTCACAGATACGCAGTATTTT.

The chain couples TRBV30 to TRBJ2-1; TRBD2 might be the D (5 bases). The V and J ends lost 8 bases and 4 bases respectively, with 12 bases between them. Per germline, CDR1 GTSNPN and CDR2 SVGIG (reference sequence). The CDR3 is 12 amino acids. This CDR3 is CALSGSYNEQFF. DNA for the CDR3: TGTGCCCTAAGTGGGAGTTACAATGAGCAGTTCTTC.

This clonotype was counted a few times. V is TRBV5-1 and J is TRBJ2-7; D is unresolved. V was pared by 1 base and J by 0 bases, with 14 bases between. The CDR3 runs to 16 residues. Germline lookup yields CDR1 SGHRS and CDR2 YFSETQ. The chain's CDR3 is CASSLLPSRFSYEQYF. Written as DNA, the CDR3 is TGCGCCAGCAGCTTGTTACCGTCCAGATTCTCCTACGAGCAGTACTTC.

This clonotype was counted many times. The gene calls are TRBV5-5 and TRBJ2-2, with 9 positions matching TRBD1. CDR3 length: 17 residues. Germline CDR1 SGHKS, CDR2 YYEKEE (reference sequence). V lost 3 bases and J lost 8; bases outside the gene matches: 14. CDR3 in amino acids: CASSSILGQGVSGELFF. The DNA of the CDR3 is TGTGCCAGCAGCTCTATTTTGGGACAGGGTGTTTCGGGGGAGCTGTTTTTT. The whole variable domain, filled in from reference TRBV5-5 and TRBJ2-2, reads DAGVTQSPTHLIKTRGQQVTLRCSPISGHKSVSWYQQVLGQGPQFIFQYYEKEERGRGNFPDRFSARQFPNYSSELNVNALLLGDSALYLCASSSILGQGVSGELFFGEGSRLTVL.

Only a few counts were recorded for this clonotype. The chain combines TRBV12-3 or TRBV12-4 with TRBJ1-1, with D maybe TRBD1 (5 bases). V lost 2 bases to trimming and J lost 1 base, with 8 bases between them. The CDR3 runs 14 residues. The CDR3 DNA sequence: TGTGCCAGCAGTTTATCCCAGGGGAACACTGAAGCTTTCTTT. Protein sequence: CASSLSQGNTEAFF.

This clonotype was observed many times. The chain recombines TRBV27 with TRBJ1-6, with D uncertain. Trimming stripped 3 bases from V and 5 bases from J, with 8 bases between. Germline values: CDR1 MNHEY, CDR2 SMNVEV (reference sequence). The length of the CDR3 is 14 residues. CDR3 coding DNA: TGTGCCAGCAGTTTTGCAGGAAATAATTCACCCCTCCACTTT. This translates into CASSFAGNNSPLHF.

There are many counts of this clonotype. The J gene is TRBJ2-7, the V gene TRBV27; D call uncertain. V was cut by 0 bases and J by 4 bases, with 7 bases left in between. Germline-derived CDR1 and CDR2 are MNHEY and SMNVEV (reference sequence). The CDR3 has 13 amino acids. The CDR3 sequence is CASSLSRSYEQYF. CDR3 DNA: TGTGCCAGCAGTTTATCGCGGTCTTACGAGCAGTACTTC.

This clonotype was seen more than once but under ten times. The chain recombines TRBV7-2 with TRBJ2-4; no reliable D call. This CDR3 has 16 amino acids. CDR1 and CDR2 from the germline V gene are SGHTA and FQGNSA. V was shortened by 4 bases and J by 0 bases, with 13 bases between the two germline ends. This CDR3 reads CASSSTDGLAKNIQYF. Here the CDR3 DNA reads TGTGCCAGCAGCTCAACGGACGGGCTAGCCAAAAACATTCAGTACTTC.

This clonotype was seen only a few times. The chain carries TRBV20-1 and TRBJ2-3; D is undetermined. Trimming removed 5 bases at V and 7 bases at J, with 19 bases between. This CDR3 region has 14 residues. From germline, CDR1 is DFQATT and CDR2 SNEGSKA (reference sequence). CDR3 amino acids: CSAAQTGAWYTQYF. As DNA, the CDR3 is TGCAGTGCTGCCCAGACTGGCGCATGGTATACGCAGTATTTT.

V usage is TRBV28 and J usage is TRBJ1-5; D uncertain. Trimming shortened V by 2 bases and J by 3 bases, and 14 bases separated the two germline ends. CDR3 length: 16 residues. Germline V gives CDR1 MDHEN, CDR2 SYDVKM. The CDR3 here is CASSLGSGRANQPQHF. In DNA form, the CDR3 reads TGTGCCAGCAGTTTAGGGTCAGGACGAGCCAATCAGCCCCAGCATTTT.

The V gene is TRBV14, the J gene TRBJ2-1; 7 bases agree with TRBD2. With V trimmed by 0 bases and J by 3 bases, 8 bases remained unmatched. This CDR3 has 17 residues. Looked up from germline, CDR1 is SGHDN and CDR2 is FVKESK. The CDR3 DNA is TGTGCCAGCAGCCAAGACCCCACTCGCGGGAGCTACAATGAGCAGTTCTTC. Its protein is CASSQDPTRGSYNEQFF.

The chain joins TRBV30 to TRBJ2-7, with TRBD2 matching 11 bases. CDR3 length: 13 residues. Germline V CDR1 and CDR2: GTSNPN, SVGIG (reference sequence). The trim removed 1 base at V and 4 bases at J, leaving 0 bases unmatched. Here the CDR3 DNA reads TGTGCCTGGAGTGGACTAGCGGGATACGAGCAGTACTTC. Translated: CAWSGLAGYEQYF.

V usage is TRBV28 and J usage is TRBJ2-2; 15 bases agree with TRBD2. The V gene end was trimmed by 6 bases and the J gene end by 0 bases; junction bases not matched to a gene: 8. CDR3 length: 19 residues. Germline CDR1 is MDHEN and CDR2 is SYDVKM. CDR3 bases: TGTGCCAGCAGCCCAAGGACTAGCGGGAGGGCCCCGAACACCGGGGAGCTGTTTTTT. Translation gives CASSPRTSGRAPNTGELFF.

The genes are TRBV20-1 and TRBJ2-1; 8 nucleotides match TRBD2. Per the germline V gene, CDR1 is DFQATT and CDR2 is SNEGSKA (reference sequence). This CDR3 region has 16 residues. The V segment lost 0 bases and the J segment 9 bases; nucleotides outside the gene matches: 13. CDR3 bases: TGCAGTGCTAGAGATACTGCCGGGGGGGCAGAAGGTGAGCAGTTCTTC. It yields the protein CSARDTAGGAEGEQFF.

This chain connects TRBV20-1 to TRBJ2-5; 8 bases fit TRBD1. Germline lookup yields CDR1 DFQATT and CDR2 SNEGSKA (reference sequence). This CDR3 region has 13 residues. The CDR3 loop reads CSENRQGLETQYF. CDR3 nucleotide sequence: TGCAGCGAAAACAGACAGGGGTTGGAGACCCAGTACTTC.

The gene calls are TRBV19 and TRBJ2-7; D may be TRBD2 (6 bases). V lost 6 bases and J 6 bases, leaving 12 bases between the germline ends. Germline loops: CDR1 LNHDA, CDR2 SQIVND (reference sequence). The CDR3 is 12 residues long. The DNA of the CDR3 is TGTGCCAGTAGGGGGGGAAGTGCCGAGCAGTACTTC. This codes for CASRGGSAEQYF.

The chain employs TRBV27 and TRBJ2-7; 9 positions match TRBD2. With V trimmed by 6 bases and J by 7 bases, 10 bases remained unmatched. The CDR3 sequence is 14 residues long. Germline assignment: CDR1 MNHEY and CDR2 SMNVEV (reference sequence). DNA for the CDR3: TGTGCCAGCAGCCATAGCGGGAGCCGGGGAGAGCAGTACTTC. It yields the protein CASSHSGSRGEQYF.

The J gene is TRBJ2-1, the V gene TRBV2; 7 bases map to TRBD2. CDR3 length: 14 amino acids. The ends lost 4 bases at V and 4 bases at J; junction bases unmatched: 4. Germline CDR1 and CDR2: SNHLY and FYNNEI. CDR3: CASSGEGLYNEQFF. Written as DNA, the CDR3 is TGTGCCAGCAGTGGGGAGGGGTTGTACAATGAGCAGTTCTTC.

This chain connects TRBV15 to TRBJ2-5; D uncertain. The ends were cut back, 0 bases at V and 0 bases at J, with 5 bases in the middle. Germline V gene sequence: CDR1 LNHNV, CDR2 YYDKDF (reference sequence). CDR3 length: 14 amino acids. In DNA form, the CDR3 reads TGTGCCACCAGCAGAGAACCGAACCAAGAGACCCAGTACTTC. It translates to CATSREPNQETQYF.

The chain joins TRBV14 to TRBJ2-3, with 8 bases that match TRBD1. This CDR3 comprises 16 residues. The germline CDR1 and CDR2 sequences are SGHDN and FVKESK. Unmatched junction bases numbered 6, after V lost 1 base and J lost 3 bases. DNA for the CDR3: TGTGCCAGCAGCCAAGTTGCAGGGGGCGGAACAGATACGCAGTATTTT. Protein product: CASSQVAGGGTDTQYF. Full variable domain (missing parts from reference TRBV14 and TRBJ2-3): EAGVTQFPSHSVIEKGQTVTLRCDPISGHDNLYWYRRVMGKEIKFLLHFVKESKQDESGMPNNRFLAERTGGTYSTLKVQPAELEDSGVYFCASSQVAGGGTDTQYFGPGTRLTVL.

The V gene is TRBV5-4, the J gene TRBJ2-1; D not resolved. The V gene's germline CDR1 is SGHNT and CDR2 YYREEE (reference sequence). CDR3 length: 13 amino acids. V dropped 1 base and J dropped 5 bases, with 7 bases sitting between them. The CDR3 DNA follows: TGTGCCAGCAGCTTGTTCGATCACAATGAGCAGTTCTTC. Its translation: CASSLFDHNEQFF.

This clonotype appeared a few times. This chain connects TRBV6-5 to TRBJ2-1; the match to TRBD2 covers 9 bases. V shed 2 bases, J shed 9 bases, and the junction held 8 bases outside the gene matches. The CDR3 totals 15 residues. Germline lookup yields CDR1 MNHEY and CDR2 SVGAGI. The CDR3 DNA follows: TGTGCCAGCAGTTACGCGGGCGGTAGCGGGGGTGAGCAGTTCTTC. This encodes CASSYAGGSGGEQFF.

The chain's CDR3 is CASRLADHTGELFF. CDR3 DNA: TGTGCCAGCCGGCTAGCGGACCACACCGGGGAGCTGTTTTTT. The rearrangement joins TRBV2 to TRBJ2-2; TRBD2 agrees at 7 bases. The trim removed 8 bases at V and 3 bases at J, leaving 6 bases unmatched. Germline V gene data show CDR1 as SNHLY and CDR2 as FYNNEI. CDR3 length equals 14 residues.

The CDR3 sequence: CSARGGLAGSPFSYEQYF. The CDR3 DNA reads as TGCAGTGCTAGAGGGGGACTAGCGGGATCACCTTTCTCCTACGAGCAGTACTTC. J is TRBJ2-7 and V is TRBV20-1, with 13 bases lining up with TRBD2. V dropped 1 base and J dropped 0; count of bases not matched to a gene: 9. Per germline, CDR1 DFQATT and CDR2 SNEGSKA (reference sequence). The CDR3 sequence is 18 residues long.